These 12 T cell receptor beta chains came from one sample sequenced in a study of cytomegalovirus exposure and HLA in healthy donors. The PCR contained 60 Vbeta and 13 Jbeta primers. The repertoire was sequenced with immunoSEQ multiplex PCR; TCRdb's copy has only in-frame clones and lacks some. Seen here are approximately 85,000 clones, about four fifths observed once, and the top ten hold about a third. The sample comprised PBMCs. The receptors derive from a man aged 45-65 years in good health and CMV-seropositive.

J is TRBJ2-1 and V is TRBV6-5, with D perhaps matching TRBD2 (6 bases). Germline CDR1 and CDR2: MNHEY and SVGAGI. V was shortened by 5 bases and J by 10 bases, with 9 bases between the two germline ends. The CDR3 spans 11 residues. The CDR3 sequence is CASSDGGEQFF. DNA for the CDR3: TGTGCCAGCAGTGATGGGGGGGAGCAGTTCTTC.

The CDR3 reads CASRPGGRTNEKLFF. In nucleotides, the CDR3 is TGTGCCAGCAGGCCAGGGGGGAGGACTAATGAAAAACTGTTTTTT. V is TRBV6-1 and J is TRBJ1-4, with TRBD1 identical over 7 bases. Trimming at V came to 6 bases and at J to 2 bases, leaving 6 bases not matched to a gene. The germline gives CDR1 MNHNS, CDR2 SASEGT. The CDR3 totals 15 residues.

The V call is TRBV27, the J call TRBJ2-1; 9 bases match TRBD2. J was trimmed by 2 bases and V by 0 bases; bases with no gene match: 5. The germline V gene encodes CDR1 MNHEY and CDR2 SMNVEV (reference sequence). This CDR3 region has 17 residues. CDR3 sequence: CASSLSSSGRTYNEQFF. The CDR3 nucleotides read TGTGCCAGCAGTTTATCGAGTAGCGGGAGAACCTACAATGAGCAGTTCTTC.

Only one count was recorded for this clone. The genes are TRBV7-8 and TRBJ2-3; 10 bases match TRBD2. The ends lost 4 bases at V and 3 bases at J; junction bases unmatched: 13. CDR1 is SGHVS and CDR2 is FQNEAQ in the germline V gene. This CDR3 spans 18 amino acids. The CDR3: CASSSPRSSGSLTDTQYF. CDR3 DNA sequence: TGTGCCAGCAGCTCCCCTAGGTCTAGCGGGAGTTTGACAGATACGCAGTATTTT.

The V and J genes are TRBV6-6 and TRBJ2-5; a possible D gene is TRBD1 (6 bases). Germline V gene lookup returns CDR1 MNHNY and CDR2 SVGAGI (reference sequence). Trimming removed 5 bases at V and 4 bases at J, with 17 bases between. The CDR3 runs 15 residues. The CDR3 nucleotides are TGTGCCAGCAGTAACAATAGAGGGGGAAGAGAGACCCAGTACTTC. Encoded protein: CASSNNRGGRETQYF.

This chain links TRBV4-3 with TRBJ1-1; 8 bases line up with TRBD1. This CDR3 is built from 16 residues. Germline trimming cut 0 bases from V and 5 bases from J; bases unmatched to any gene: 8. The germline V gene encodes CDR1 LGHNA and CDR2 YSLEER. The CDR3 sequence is CASSQEQGVRFTEAFF. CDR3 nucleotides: TGCGCCAGCAGCCAAGAACAGGGGGTGCGGTTTACTGAAGCTTTCTTT.

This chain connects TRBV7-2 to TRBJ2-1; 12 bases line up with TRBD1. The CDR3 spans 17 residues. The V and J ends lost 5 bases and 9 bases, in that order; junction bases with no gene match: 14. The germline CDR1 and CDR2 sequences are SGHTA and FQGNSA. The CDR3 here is CASSQILPGQGAVEQFF. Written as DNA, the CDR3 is TGTGCCAGCAGCCAGATCCTACCGGGACAGGGGGCTGTTGAGCAGTTCTTC.

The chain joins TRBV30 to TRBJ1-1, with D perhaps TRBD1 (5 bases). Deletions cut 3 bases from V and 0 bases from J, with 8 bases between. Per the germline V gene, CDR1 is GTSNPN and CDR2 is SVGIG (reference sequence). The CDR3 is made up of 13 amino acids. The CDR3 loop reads CAWRGLMNTEAFF. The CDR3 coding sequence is TGTGCCTGGAGGGGACTGATGAACACTGAAGCTTTCTTT.

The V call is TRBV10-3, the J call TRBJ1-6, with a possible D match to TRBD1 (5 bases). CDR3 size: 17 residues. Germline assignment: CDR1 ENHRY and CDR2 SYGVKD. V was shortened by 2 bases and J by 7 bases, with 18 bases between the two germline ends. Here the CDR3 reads CAISEERSRVVNSPLHF. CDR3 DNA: TGTGCCATCAGTGAGGAAAGAAGCAGGGTAGTGAATTCACCCCTCCACTTT.

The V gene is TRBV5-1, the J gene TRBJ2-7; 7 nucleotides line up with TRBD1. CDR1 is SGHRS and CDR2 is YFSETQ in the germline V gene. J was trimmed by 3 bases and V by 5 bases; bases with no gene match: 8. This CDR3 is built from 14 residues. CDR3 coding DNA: TGCGCCAGCAGTCCTACAGGGGAGAACTACGAGCAGTACTTC. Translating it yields CASSPTGENYEQYF.

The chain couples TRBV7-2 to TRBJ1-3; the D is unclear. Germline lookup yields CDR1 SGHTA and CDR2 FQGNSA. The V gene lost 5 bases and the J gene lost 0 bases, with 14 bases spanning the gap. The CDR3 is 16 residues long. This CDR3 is CASSPQISSSGNTIYF. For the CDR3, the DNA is TGTGCCAGCAGCCCACAGATTTCGAGCTCTGGAAACACCATATATTTT.

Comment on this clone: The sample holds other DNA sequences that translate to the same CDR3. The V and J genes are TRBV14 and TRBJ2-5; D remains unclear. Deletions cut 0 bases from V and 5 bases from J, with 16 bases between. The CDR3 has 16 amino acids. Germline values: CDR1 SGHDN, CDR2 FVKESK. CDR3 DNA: TGTGCCAGCAGCCAAGATGACGTCTCAAAGAGGGAGACCCAGTACTTC. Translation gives CASSQDDVSKRETQYF.